The 19 T cell receptor beta chains reported below all come from one sample, sequenced in a study of T cells after yellow fever vaccination. TCRdb fed the 5' RACE reads into MiXCR, producing one record per CDR3 protein. There are about 200,000 distinct CDR3 sequences in the sample; around 3.1% occur only once, and under 3.5% lies in the top ten. The sample consisted of CD4+ T cells sorted from PBMCs, taken 10 days after the yellow fever booster vaccination. The receptors here all came from a man aged 18 to 29 who received the YFV17D yellow fever vaccine.

This clonotype showed up many times. The rearrangement joins TRBV7-2 to TRBJ2-3, with 7 bases lining up with TRBD2. The CDR3 covers 14 residues. V was pared by 5 bases and J by 0 bases, with 2 bases of the junction left unmatched. The germline CDR1 and CDR2 sequences are SGHTA and FQGNSA. The chain's CDR3 is CASSRGGSTDTQYF. CDR3 in DNA: TGTGCCAGCAGCCGCGGGGGTAGCACAGATACGCAGTATTTT.

This clonotype was seen many times. The chain uses TRBV18 and TRBJ2-3; TRBD1 matches at 9 bases. Per the germline V gene, CDR1 is KGHSH and CDR2 is LQKENI. Unmatched junction bases numbered 6, after V lost 5 bases and J lost 3 bases. This CDR3 spans 15 amino acids. CDR3 protein: CASSTTGGTTDTQYF. The CDR3, as DNA: TGTGCCAGCTCAACAACAGGGGGCACTACAGATACGCAGTATTTT.

There are a few counts of this clonotype. V is TRBV20-1 and J is TRBJ2-5; 9 bases fit TRBD2. Germline CDR1 is DFQATT and CDR2 is SNEGSKA (reference sequence). The CDR3 extends over 15 amino acids. Trimming removed 3 bases from V and 0 bases from J; junction bases left unmatched: 5. This CDR3 is CSARVSSGDQETQYF. The CDR3 coding sequence is TGCAGTGCTAGGGTGTCTAGCGGGGACCAAGAGACCCAGTACTTC.

This clonotype was seen ten or more times. The chain joins TRBV29-1 to TRBJ1-1, with D unclear. Germline V gene sequence: CDR1 SQVTM, CDR2 ANQGSEA. V was trimmed by 5 bases and J by 3 bases, leaving 13 bases between them. The CDR3 is 13 residues long. As DNA, the CDR3 is TGCAGCGTTCAGACGGCAAAGGACACTGAAGCTTTCTTT. Translating gives CSVQTAKDTEAFF.

This clonotype came up a few times. V is TRBV28 and J is TRBJ2-2, with D possibly matching TRBD1 (8 bases). The CDR3 length is 15 residues. The V and J ends lost 6 bases and 0 bases respectively, with 11 bases between them. CDR1 and CDR2 from the germline V gene are MDHEN and SYDVKM. The CDR3 DNA sequence: TGTGCCAGCAGACAGGGGGGGACGAACACCGGGGAGCTGTTTTTT. This translates into CASRQGGTNTGELFF.

In its sample, this clonotype was seen a few times. The chain is built from TRBV7-2 and TRBJ2-3, with 8 bases matching TRBD1. The V and J ends lost 1 base and 2 bases, in that order; junction bases with no gene match: 2. Germline loops: CDR1 SGHTA, CDR2 FQGNSA. The CDR3 covers 15 residues. The CDR3 is CASSLGQGATDTQYF. The DNA for the CDR3 is TGTGCCAGCAGCTTAGGGCAGGGGGCCACAGATACGCAGTATTTT. The full variable domain, with the rest looked up from reference TRBV7-2 and TRBJ2-3, is GAGVSQSPSNKVTEKGKDVELRCDPISGHTALYWYRQSLGQGLEFLIYFQGNSAPDKSGLPSDRFSAERTGGSVSTLTIQRTQQEDSAVYLCASSLGQGATDTQYFGPGTRLTVL.

The CDR3 coding sequence is TGCAGTGCTAGAGACGGAACAGTAGAGACCCAGTACTTC. Translating it yields CSARDGTVETQYF. The chain links TRBV20-1 to TRBJ2-5; unclear D gene. The V and J ends lost 0 bases and 4 bases respectively, with 9 bases between them. The CDR3 is 13 residues long. Germline-derived CDR1 and CDR2 are DFQATT and SNEGSKA (reference sequence).

This clonotype was counted ten times or more. The V gene is TRBV7-3, the J gene TRBJ2-3; 7 positions match TRBD1. The CDR3 is 15 residues long. The trim removed 6 bases at V and 4 bases at J, leaving 10 bases unmatched. Germline CDR1 reads SGHTA; CDR2 reads FQGTGA. CDR3: CASSFTGEIADTQYF. The CDR3 bases are TGTGCCAGCAGTTTTACAGGGGAGATCGCAGATACGCAGTATTTT.

This chain uses TRBV5-1 with TRBJ2-5, with D perhaps matching TRBD1 (5 bases). Trimming pared 7 bases from V and 7 bases from J, leaving 17 bases between. Per the germline V gene, CDR1 is SGHRS and CDR2 is YFSETQ. CDR3 length: 13 residues. In DNA form, the CDR3 reads TGCGCCAGCCGCTCTGGGGCCCCAATGACCCAGTACTTC. This sequence encodes CASRSGAPMTQYF. Variable domain in full (rest from reference TRBV5-1 and TRBJ2-5): KAGVTQTPRYLIKTRGQQVTLSCSPISGHRSVSWYQQTPGQGLQFLFEYFSETQRNKGNFPGRFSGRQFSNSRSEMNVSTLELGDSALYLCASRSGAPMTQYFGPGTRLLVL.

The chain joins TRBV27 to TRBJ2-3, with D possibly being TRBD1 (6 bases). The CDR3 contains 14 residues. V was cut by 5 bases and J by 0 bases, with 9 bases left in between. Looked up from germline, CDR1 is MNHEY and CDR2 is SMNVEV (reference sequence). The CDR3 region is CASSRQVSTDTQYF. In nucleotides, the CDR3 is TGTGCCAGCAGTCGACAGGTTAGCACAGATACGCAGTATTTT.

The chain carries TRBV3-2 and TRBJ1-1; TRBD1, the D gene given by the table, was not confirmed from the DNA. TRBV3-2 is recorded as a pseudogene. CDR3 length: 13 amino acids. DNA for the CDR3: TGTGCCAGCAGCCAAGCCAGGGGTACTGAAGCTTTCTTT. Translated, it gives CASSQARGTEAFF.

This clonotype was picked up many times. The chain has TRBV18 and TRBJ1-1, with D perhaps TRBD1 (5 bases). Looked up from germline, CDR1 is KGHSH and CDR2 is LQKENI. The length of the CDR3 is 14 residues. Trimming took 4 bases from V and 11 from J, leaving 20 bases between them. The CDR3, as DNA: TGTGCCAGCTCACTAATGGGGGATGTAGCTGCCGCTTTCTTT. The encoded protein is CASSLMGDVAAAFF.

V usage is TRBV7-9 and J usage is TRBJ2-7; a possible D gene is TRBD1 (5 bases). V lost 3 bases to trimming and J lost 3 bases, with 9 bases between them. This CDR3 has 13 amino acids. Looked up from germline, CDR1 is SEHNR and CDR2 is FQNEAQ (reference sequence). The CDR3 DNA sequence: TGTGCCAGCAGCTTTTCCAGGGACTACGAGCAGTACTTC. This codes for CASSFSRDYEQYF. The full variable domain, completed using reference TRBV7-9 and TRBJ2-7, is DTGVSQNPRHKITKRGQNVTFRCDPISEHNRLYWYRQTLGQGPEFLTYFQNEAQLEKSRLLSDRFSAERPKGSFSTLEIQRTEQGDSAMYLCASSFSRDYEQYFGPGTRLTVT.

This clonotype was recorded many times. The chain uses TRBV5-5 and TRBJ1-6; 8 positions agree with TRBD1. Germline V gene sequence: CDR1 SGHKS, CDR2 YYEKEE (reference sequence). The CDR3 totals 15 residues. V shed 1 base and J 7 bases; nucleotides not matched to a gene: 4. CDR3 in DNA: TGTGCCAGCAGCTTGCAGGGGGCAAGGAATTCACCCCTCCACTTT. Protein sequence: CASSLQGARNSPLHF.

This clonotype was seen ten or more times. This chain uses TRBV10-3 with TRBJ2-7; D unresolved. CDR1 and CDR2 from the germline V gene are ENHRY and SYGVKD. V shed 3 bases and J shed 6 bases, with 9 bases lying between them. There are 12 residues in the CDR3. CDR3: CAISDVVAEQYF. CDR3 bases: TGTGCCATCAGTGACGTGGTTGCCGAGCAGTACTTC.

This clonotype was picked up many times. V and J are TRBV5-5 and TRBJ2-2; no definite D call. CDR3 size: 13 residues. The germline V and J ends were trimmed by 2 bases and 6 bases, with 8 bases remaining between them. Germline CDR1 and CDR2: SGHKS and YYEKEE (reference sequence). CDR3: CASSFFGAGELFF. The CDR3 DNA is TGTGCCAGCAGCTTCTTTGGCGCCGGGGAGCTGTTTTTT.

This clonotype was picked up a small number of times. The V call is TRBV19, the J call TRBJ2-5; 10 nucleotides line up with TRBD2. The CDR3 runs 14 residues. Germline V CDR1 and CDR2: LNHDA, SQIVND (reference sequence). The V and J ends lost 11 bases and 6 bases, in that order; junction bases with no gene match: 12. The CDR3 sequence is CASGSSGGSKTQYF. The CDR3 coding sequence is TGTGCCTCAGGCAGTAGCGGGGGGTCGAAGACCCAGTACTTC.

The rearrangement joins TRBV6-1 to TRBJ2-7; 8 bases are a match to TRBD1. Per germline, CDR1 MNHNS and CDR2 SASEGT. This CDR3 is 15 amino acids long. The V gene end was trimmed by 6 bases and the J gene end by 2 bases; junction bases not matched to a gene: 9. The CDR3 sequence is CASRREPGQAYEQYV. The CDR3 bases are TGTGCCAGCAGGAGAGAACCGGGACAGGCCTACGAGCAGTACGTC.

This clonotype was seen at least ten times. V usage is TRBV7-6 and J usage is TRBJ1-1; D remains unclear. The germline gives CDR1 SGHVS, CDR2 FNYEAQ. The CDR3 is made up of 15 amino acids. The V and J ends lost 5 bases and 2 bases respectively, with 15 bases between them. The CDR3 loop reads CASSPEGLLNTEAFF. The CDR3, as DNA: TGTGCCAGCAGCCCTGAGGGATTGTTAAACACTGAAGCTTTCTTT.